This T cell receptor (beta chain) was captured in a study of blood T cell repertoires in COVID-19. As for the study in general: Collection of acute and convalescent COVID-19 samples took place in the United States, Italy and Spain.

Participant age was about 18 to 100 years, and participants resided in 20 to 30 US areas. Cohort allocation depended upon clinical history that participants reported. Looked up from germline, CDR1 is LGHNA and CDR2 is YSLEER. With 6 bases removed from V and 0 bases from J, the gap between germline ends came to 14 bases. The CDR3 has 16 amino acids. Data came from immunoSEQ multiplex PCR; TCRdb stores just in-frame clones and leaves some out. The sample includes 150,000 to 200,000 clones, roughly 82% of them seen just once. This clonotype originated in a woman aged 55-69 years with acute COVID-19. The V gene is TRBV4-3, the J gene TRBJ1-4; D may be TRBD1 (5 bases). The sequencing input was PBMCs or T cells enriched from blood (not recorded which). For the CDR3, the DNA is TGCGCCAGCAGGCCCTCCAACAGGCCAACTAATGAAAAACTGTTTTTT. Translated: CASRPSNRPTNEKLFF.